One and the same sample provided the 7 T cell receptor beta chains below, sequenced in a study of T cell changes during pregnancy in multiple sclerosis. The assay was immunoSEQ multiplex PCR, and TCRdb's table has in-frame clones only and misses some. The sample lists more than 25,000 clones; about 90% were seen once. Here the sequenced sample was peripheral blood, taken in the first trimester of pregnancy. These receptors were obtained from a female donor in good health, enrolled as a control in a pregnancy study.

This clone appeared once. The chain is built from TRBV9 and TRBJ2-2; D is unresolved. This CDR3 has 14 residues. Germline CDR1 is SGDLS and CDR2 is YYNGEE. The V end lost 0 bases, the J end lost 4 bases, and 7 bases lay between the germline ends. The CDR3 spells CASSVAHGTGELFF. CDR3 in DNA: TGTGCCAGCAGCGTAGCCCACGGCACCGGGGAGCTGTTTTTT. The complete variable domain, with remaining parts taken from reference TRBV9 and TRBJ2-2, reads DSGVTQTPKHLITATGQRVTLRCSPRSGDLSVYWYQQSLDQGLQFLIQYYNGEERAKGNILERFSAQQFPDLHSELNLSSLELGDSALYFCASSVAHGTGELFFGEGSRLTVL.

The gene calls are TRBV11-2 and TRBJ2-5, with D possibly matching TRBD2 (5 bases). Trimming removed 5 bases at V and 3 bases at J, with 13 bases between. This CDR3 is 14 amino acids long. CDR1 is SGHAT, CDR2 FQNNGV, per germline. In DNA form, the CDR3 reads TGTGCCAGCAGCATCCGAGGACTTGAAGAGACCCAGTACTTC. It is translated as CASSIRGLEETQYF.

The J gene is TRBJ1-5, the V gene TRBV18; D possibly corresponds to TRBD1 (6 bases). In germline, CDR1 is KGHSH, CDR2 LQKENI. The CDR3 consists of 18 residues. The V end was cut by 6 bases, the J end by 4 bases, with 25 bases between. The CDR3 coding sequence is TGTGCCAGCTCTCAATCCCGGGACACGGGGATCCGGAATCAGCCCCAGCATTTT. As protein: CASSQSRDTGIRNQPQHF. The full variable domain, in which reference TRBV18 and TRBJ1-5 provide the parts outside the CDR3, is NAGVMQNPRHLVRRRGQEARLRCSPMKGHSHVYWYRQLPEEGLKFMVYLQKENIIDESGMPKERFSAEFPKEGPSILRIQQVVRGDSAAYFCASSQSRDTGIRNQPQHFGDGTRLSIL.

The chain links TRBV5-1 to TRBJ1-1; 8 bases line up with TRBD1. Germline trimming cut 2 bases from V and 0 bases from J; bases unmatched to any gene: 12. Germline values: CDR1 SGHRS, CDR2 YFSETQ. This CDR3 comprises 18 residues. The CDR3 spells CASSLGYGDRRLNTEAFF. DNA for the CDR3: TGCGCCAGCAGCTTAGGTTATGGGGACAGGAGATTGAACACTGAAGCTTTCTTT.

The chain combines TRBV7-2 with TRBJ1-2; 9 bases agree with TRBD1. The CDR3 is 18 amino acids. V gave up 2 bases and J gave up 6 bases; unmatched junction bases: 16. Germline loops: CDR1 SGHTA, CDR2 FQGNSA. The CDR3 sequence is CASSLPGQGFPSLDGYTF. CDR3 bases: TGTGCCAGCAGCTTACCGGGACAGGGTTTTCCATCCCTCGATGGCTACACCTTC.

This clone was seen a single time. The chain combines TRBV5-3 with TRBJ1-1; D may be TRBD1 (5 bases). TRBV5-3 counts as an open reading frame of uncertain function. Deletions cut 0 bases from V and 1 base from J, with 10 bases between. The CDR3 consists of 15 residues. In nucleotides, the CDR3 is TGTGCCAGAAGCTTGGCCCGGGGGGGGAACACTGAAGCTTTCTTT. This sequence encodes CARSLARGGNTEAFF.

The genes are TRBV7-2 and TRBJ1-1, with 8 bases matching TRBD1. This CDR3 is 14 amino acids long. The ends lost 1 base at V and 8 bases at J; junction bases unmatched: 6. CDR1 is SGHTA and CDR2 is FQGNSA in the germline V gene. As DNA, the CDR3 is TGTGCCAGCAGCTTAGGGGCCGGGACAGGAGAAGCTTTCTTT. It encodes CASSLGAGTGEAFF.